The rows below give T cell receptor beta chains drawn from one sample of a study of T cell responses to AZD1222 COVID-19 vaccine. Only in-frame clones appear in the TCRdb table, and some are missing; sequencing was by immunoSEQ multiplex PCR. Among 200,000 or so clones listed, just over 90% were seen once. The sample in question was peripheral blood, obtained on day 0 of MenACWY control vaccination. Receptor source: an adult in good health. CDR3s leave out the opening cysteine and the closing phenylalanine or tryptophan.

v_call: TRBV11-2
cdr3_aa: ASRSPRGARNTGELF

v_call: TRBV29-1
cdr3_aa: SEKTNYGYT

v_call: TRBV7-8
cdr3_aa: ASSEGIAREKLF

v_call: TRBV19
cdr3_aa: ASTRDSQAPYEQY

v_call: TRBV19
cdr3_aa: ASSMRQGADTDTQY

v_call: TRBV20-1
cdr3_aa: SASFKDRWGVSNTEAF

v_call: TRBV7-9
cdr3_aa: ASSLWDSEPYGYT

v_call: TRBV27
cdr3_aa: ASSRNTGELF

v_call: TRBV7-2
cdr3_aa: ASSQDSLAQY

v_call: TRBV7-8
cdr3_aa: ASSFSGSTNEKLF

v_call: TRBV14
cdr3_aa: ASSQSGNSPLH

v_call: TRBV28
cdr3_aa: ASSSRVREQF

v_call: TRBV29-1
cdr3_aa: SVGGGLEGYT

v_call: TRBV7-6
cdr3_aa: ASSWIPGQDSYEQY

v_call: TRBV7-9
cdr3_aa: ASSSTAETYNEQF

v_call: TRBV10-3
cdr3_aa: AISLDKYQETQY

v_call: TRBV6-2/TRBV6-3
cdr3_aa: ASSYAGQKPDNEQF

v_call: TRBV6-5
cdr3_aa: ASGQKNNQPQH

v_call: TRBV18
cdr3_aa: ASSLGTPPTDTQY

v_call: TRBV11-2
cdr3_aa: ASSLGERGGYDEQF

v_call: TRBV7-8
cdr3_aa: ASSLYSGQDSYYGYT

v_call: TRBV12-3/TRBV12-4
cdr3_aa: ASCRGPGNTIY

v_call: TRBV6-1
cdr3_aa: ASSEVQGAIQPQH

v_call: TRBV6-5
cdr3_aa: ASRSAGTGHYGYT

v_call: TRBV3-1/TRBV3-2
cdr3_aa: ASSRLNTEAF

v_call: TRBV2
cdr3_aa: ASTPVALGSYNEQF

v_call: TRBV12-3/TRBV12-4
cdr3_aa: ASSRTGNTEAF

v_call: TRBV5-5
cdr3_aa: ASSLFGQGLTEAF

v_call: TRBV2
cdr3_aa: ASSKGQPEKLF

v_call: TRBV14
cdr3_aa: ASSARQGLETQY

v_call: TRBV5-5
cdr3_aa: ASSSDRANQPQH

v_call: TRBV11-2
cdr3_aa: ASSLGTSGGAGNEQF

v_call: TRBV28
cdr3_aa: ASSLLGLAEETQY

v_call: TRBV9
cdr3_aa: ASSPRGGWQF

v_call: TRBV20-1
cdr3_aa: SAGVETQY

v_call: TRBV2
cdr3_aa: ASKGRGRTGAEAF

v_call: TRBV18
cdr3_aa: ASSLDSNYGYT

v_call: TRBV27
cdr3_aa: ASRAEGRPPEAF

v_call: TRBV6-5
cdr3_aa: ASRRYTGELF